What follows are 4 T cell receptor beta chains derived from one specimen sequenced in a study of T cell responses to AZD1222 COVID-19 vaccine. TCRdb keeps only in-frame clones here, not all; method: immunoSEQ multiplex PCR. The sample lists some 120,000 clones; roughly nine tenths were seen once. The input for sequencing was peripheral blood, taken 28 days after the second AZD1222 dose. The source is an adult who received the AZD1222 COVID-19 vaccine.

The V and J genes are TRBV19 and TRBJ1-2; D unclear. The CDR3 is made up of 13 amino acids. Germline loops: CDR1 LNHDA, CDR2 SQIVND (reference sequence). V was shortened by 6 bases and J by 0 bases, with 8 bases between the two germline ends. CDR3 sequence (DNA): TGTGCCAGTAGCCAGATGGCTAACTATGGCTACACCTTC. It encodes CASSQMANYGYTF.

CDR3 nucleotides: TGCAGCCAGACTAGCGGGGGGACAGATACGCAGTATTTT. Translation: CSQTSGGTDTQYF. The chain links TRBV29-1 to TRBJ2-3, with 13 positions matching TRBD2. The CDR3 spans 13 residues. The germline CDR1 and CDR2 sequences are SQVTM and ANQGSEA. V lost 8 bases and J lost 3; bases outside the gene matches: 2.

The chain employs TRBV4-1 and TRBJ2-7; TRBD1 agrees at 9 bases. Germline CDR1 and CDR2: MGHRA and YSYEKL. The junction had 8 bases not matched to a gene; V was cut back by 4 bases and J by 1 base. CDR3 size: 16 residues. CDR3 protein: CASSPLGGTGSYEQYF. Written as DNA, the CDR3 is TGCGCCAGCAGCCCTTTAGGGGGGACAGGGTCCTACGAGCAGTACTTC.

The V gene is TRBV19, the J gene TRBJ2-3; 8 nucleotides match TRBD2. Germline V CDR1 and CDR2: LNHDA, SQIVND (reference sequence). After removal of 0 bases from V and 4 bases from J, the junction contained 9 bases not matched to a gene. This CDR3 contains 17 residues. The CDR3 DNA sequence: TGTGCCAGTAGTATAGATTTGGTAGCGGGGATCTCAGATACGCAGTATTTT. Amino acids: CASSIDLVAGISDTQYF.